A single sample gave rise to the 7 T cell receptor beta chains below, sequenced in a study of blood T cell repertoires in COVID-19. The repertoire was sequenced with immunoSEQ multiplex PCR; TCRdb's copy has only in-frame clones and lacks some. The sample comprises about 250,000 clones, roughly nine tenths of which are singletons, and under 3.5% rests with the top ten. The sample was PBMCs or T cells enriched from blood (not recorded which). The source is a woman in her forties or fifties who had recovered from COVID-19.

The chain carries TRBV30 and TRBJ2-3; a possible D gene is TRBD1 (6 bases). Germline lookup yields CDR1 GTSNPN and CDR2 SVGIG (reference sequence). The V and J ends lost 8 bases and 4 bases respectively, with 10 bases between them. CDR3 size: 11 residues. The CDR3 reads CAGGQADTQYF. The CDR3 region has the DNA TGTGCCGGGGGCCAGGCAGATACGCAGTATTTT.

This clone occurred a few times. This rearrangement joins TRBV20-1 to TRBJ1-4; 10 nucleotides match TRBD1. V was clipped by 3 bases and J by 3 bases; unmatched bases: 10. Germline CDR1 reads DFQATT; CDR2 reads SNEGSKA (reference sequence). The CDR3 totals 17 residues. DNA for the CDR3: TGCAGTGCTAGTAGTGGGACAGGGGACTATTCTAATGAAAAACTGTTTTTT. This encodes CSASSGTGDYSNEKLFF.

This clone was detected once. This chain connects TRBV18 to TRBJ1-1; TRBD1 matches 7 bases. There are 15 residues in the CDR3. Germline CDR1 KGHSH, CDR2 LQKENI. The J segment lost 5 bases and the V segment lost 6 bases, leaving 12 bases of the junction unmatched. CDR3 DNA sequence: TGTGCCAGCTCGAGGACCGACAGGGTGGATACTGAAGCTTTCTTT. This codes for CASSRTDRVDTEAFF.

V usage is TRBV5-1 and J usage is TRBJ2-1; maybe TRBD2 (7 bases). V lost 3 bases and J 4 bases, leaving 20 bases between the germline ends. The length of the CDR3 is 17 residues. Germline CDR1 is SGHRS and CDR2 is YFSETQ. As DNA, the CDR3 is TGCGCCAGCAGCTCCGGGACACTAGCGAGTCCTTACAATGAGCAGTTCTTC. Protein sequence: CASSSGTLASPYNEQFF.

This chain uses TRBV4-2 with TRBJ1-2; 9 nucleotides match TRBD1. The germline gives CDR1 LGHNA, CDR2 YNFKEQ. The CDR3 has 15 amino acids. Trimming took 5 bases from V and 3 from J; bases not matched to a gene: 7. The CDR3 coding sequence is TGTGCCAGCAGCGAGACCGGGACAGGGCACTATGGCTACACCTTC. Protein: CASSETGTGHYGYTF.

In nucleotides, the CDR3 is TGTGCCAGCTCAAAGACAGGGGTCAATGAGCAGTTCTTC. Its translation is CASSKTGVNEQFF. The rearrangement links TRBV18 to TRBJ2-1, with 8 bases aligning to TRBD1. Germline V gene data show CDR1 as KGHSH and CDR2 as LQKENI. This CDR3 has 13 residues. V lost 5 bases, J lost 6 bases, and 3 bases stayed unmatched.

The J gene is TRBJ2-2, the V gene TRBV15; D not certain. The ends were cut back, 0 bases at V and 8 bases at J, with 13 bases in the middle. Germline CDR1 and CDR2: LNHNV and YYDKDF (reference sequence). This CDR3 comprises 15 residues. CDR3 amino acids: CATSRDFTSGGELFF. CDR3 bases: TGTGCCACCAGCAGAGATTTCACCTCCGGGGGGGAGCTGTTTTTT.